The sequence of this T cell receptor (beta chain) was determined in a study of blood T cell repertoires in COVID-19. The method was immunoSEQ multiplex PCR; TCRdb's version includes in-frame clones alone and lacks a portion of them. The sample lists under 300,000 clones, around 82% occurring once. Germline loops: CDR1 LGHDT, CDR2 YNNKEL (reference sequence). The length of the CDR3 is 15 residues. V was trimmed by 3 bases and J by 2 bases, leaving 13 bases between them. The clonotype originates from a woman at least 80 years old with active or convalescent COVID-19. Material: peripheral blood. V gene TRBV3-1 (or the pseudogene TRBV3-2) combines with J gene TRBJ1-2, with D tentatively TRBD1 (5 bases). The DNA of the CDR3 is TGTGCCAGCAGCCAGGGGGGACCGGTGAACTATGGCTACACCTTC. Protein sequence: CASSQGGPVNYGYTF.